The 20 T cell receptor beta chains below were found in one sample sequenced in a study of spatial heterogeneity in lung cancer. Time point specified: sample taken at primary tumor resection. In TCRdb, the 5' RACE reads were re-called with MiXCR into one record per CDR3 protein. The repertoire holds about 44,000 distinct CDR3 sequences, with roughly 13% as singletons. Source: PBMCs, taken at surgery. The receptors shown here come from a male donor with early-stage non-small cell lung cancer.

This chain joins TRBV10-2 and TRBJ1-5; D ambiguous. V was pared by 7 bases and J by 4 bases, with 11 bases between. Germline-derived CDR1 and CDR2 are WSHSY and SAAADI. The CDR3 length is 13 residues. The chain's CDR3 is CASNPRVNQPQHF. The CDR3 DNA reads as TGCGCCAGCAACCCAAGGGTAAATCAGCCCCAGCATTTT.

This clonotype was seen a few times. This chain connects TRBV21-1 to TRBJ2-5; TRBD1, as called in the table, went unchecked against the DNA. TRBV21-1 is a recognized pseudogene. The CDR3 has 14 amino acids. The CDR3 loop reads CASSPGQYQETQYF. The CDR3 nucleotides read TGTGCCAGCAGCCCGGGCCAGTACCAAGAGACCCAGTACTTC.

This clonotype was recorded a few times. The CDR3: CASSPNAGSWEQYF. The CDR3 coding sequence is TGTGCCAGCAGCCCCAATGCGGGCAGCTGGGAGCAGTACTTC. The rearrangement uses TRBV7-3 and TRBJ2-7; D may be TRBD2 (5 bases). Trimming shortened V by 5 bases and J by 7 bases, and 18 bases separated the two germline ends. The CDR3 is 14 residues long. Germline-derived CDR1 and CDR2 are SGHTA and FQGTGA.

This clonotype was seen repeatedly, ten times or more. The gene calls are TRBV4-2 and TRBJ2-7, with 10 nucleotides matching TRBD2. CDR1 and CDR2 (germline): LGHNA, YNFKEQ. The CDR3 spans 16 residues. Trimming took 2 bases from V and 7 from J; bases not matched to a gene: 11. The CDR3 loop reads CASSQPRTSGPTEQYF. CDR3 coding DNA: TGTGCCAGCAGCCAACCTAGGACTAGCGGACCCACGGAGCAGTACTTC.

The sample holds many counts of this clonotype. The chain uses TRBV11-2 and TRBJ2-7; TRBD1 agrees at 7 bases. The CDR3 consists of 14 residues. In germline, CDR1 is SGHAT, CDR2 FQNNGV. J gave up 1 base and V 5 bases, and 5 bases lay outside the gene matches. The CDR3 DNA sequence: TGTGCCAGCAGCCCATCGACAGGGTCCTACGAGCAGTACTTC. It is translated as CASSPSTGSYEQYF.

Regarding this clonotype: A read error is likely, as this CDR3 ends without the conserved phenylalanine or tryptophan. The gene calls are TRBV20-1 and TRBJ1-2, with D unresolved. V lost 3 bases and J lost 7, with 18 bases in between. CDR3 size: 14 residues. The germline CDR1 and CDR2 sequences are DFQATT and SNEGSKA (reference sequence). The CDR3 DNA is TGCAGTGCTAGGAAGGTTGGGTTGCTCAGTGGCTACACCCTC. This sequence encodes CSARKVGLLSGYTL.

This clonotype was seen at least ten times. CDR3 in DNA: TGCAGCGTTGACTCCACGGTGGGGTACAATGAGCAGTTCTTC. This sequence encodes CSVDSTVGYNEQFF. This chain uses TRBV29-1 with TRBJ2-1; no reliable D call. V lost 3 bases and J lost 4, with 13 bases in between. In germline, CDR1 is SQVTM, CDR2 ANQGSEA. The CDR3 runs 14 residues.

This clonotype was seen only a few times. The J gene is TRBJ1-1, the V gene TRBV27; TRBD1 aligns across 9 bases. Germline V gene lookup returns CDR1 MNHEY and CDR2 SMNVEV (reference sequence). J was trimmed by 8 bases and V by 6 bases; bases with no gene match: 13. The CDR3 extends over 15 amino acids. The CDR3 region is CASSYWGQGNSEAFF. CDR3 coding DNA: TGTGCCAGCAGCTACTGGGGACAGGGTAACTCCGAAGCTTTCTTT.

The chain has TRBV20-1 and TRBJ2-3, with 9 bases that match TRBD2. CDR1 is DFQATT, CDR2 SNEGSKA, per germline (reference sequence). The J segment lost 8 bases and the V segment lost 3 bases, leaving 9 bases of the junction unmatched. This CDR3 has 14 residues. The CDR3 here is CSASASGTDSTQYF. The CDR3 nucleotides read TGCAGTGCTAGTGCTAGCGGGACGGACAGTACGCAGTATTTT.

J is TRBJ2-1 and V is TRBV13; 7 bases align to TRBD2. Germline values: CDR1 PRHDT, CDR2 FYEKMQ (reference sequence). The length of the CDR3 is 14 residues. Trimming cost V 8 bases and J 9 bases; bases outside gene matches: 13. The CDR3: CASALTAGDPEQFF. The CDR3 DNA follows: TGTGCCAGCGCTCTGACTGCGGGGGATCCTGAGCAGTTCTTC. Drawing the rest from reference TRBV13 and TRBJ2-1, the complete variable domain is AAGVIQSPRHLIKEKRETATLKCYPIPRHDTVYWYQQGPGQDPQFLISFYEKMQSDKGSIPDRFSAQQFSDYHSELNMSSLELGDSALYFCASALTAGDPEQFFGPGTRLTVL.

This clonotype was recorded at least ten times. V usage is TRBV27 and J usage is TRBJ2-3; 9 bases agree with TRBD2. CDR3 length: 15 residues. J was trimmed by 2 bases and V by 7 bases; bases with no gene match: 7. Germline V lookup: CDR1 MNHEY, CDR2 SMNVEV (reference sequence). As DNA, the CDR3 is TGTGCCAGCACCTTAGCGGGAGACACCACAGATACGCAGTATTTT. This gives the protein CASTLAGDTTDTQYF.

The V gene is TRBV4-3, the J gene TRBJ1-6; 7 positions match TRBD1. This CDR3 is built from 15 residues. Germline assignment: CDR1 LGHNA and CDR2 YSLEER. V lost 0 bases and J lost 10; bases outside the gene matches: 6. The CDR3 is CASSQDPGQASPLHF. CDR3 nucleotides: TGCGCCAGCAGCCAAGATCCAGGACAGGCCTCACCCCTCCACTTT.

The gene calls are TRBV5-4 and TRBJ2-1, with 9 bases that match TRBD2. The V segment lost 4 bases and the J segment 5 bases; nucleotides outside the gene matches: 4. CDR3 length: 14 residues. Germline-derived CDR1 and CDR2 are SGHNT and YYREEE (reference sequence). DNA for the CDR3: TGTGCCAGCAGCGCTCGACTAGCGGACAATGAGCAGTTCTTC. Translating it yields CASSARLADNEQFF. Full variable domain (rest looked up from reference TRBV5-4 and TRBJ2-1): ETGVTQSPTHLIKTRGQQVTLRCSSQSGHNTVSWYQQALGQGPQFIFQYYREEENGRGNFPPRFSGLQFPNYSSELNVNALELDDSALYLCASSARLADNEQFFGPGTRLTVL.

This clonotype has at least ten counts. The rearrangement links TRBV7-9 to TRBJ2-3, with 8 bases that match TRBD2. The J segment lost 2 bases and the V segment lost 5 bases, leaving 6 bases of the junction unmatched. The CDR3 runs 15 residues. Germline V CDR1 and CDR2: SEHNR, FQNEAQ (reference sequence). The CDR3 loop reads CASSNLAGNTDTQYF. CDR3 in DNA: TGTGCCAGCAGCAATCTAGCGGGTAACACAGATACGCAGTATTTT.

J is TRBJ2-5 and V is TRBV15; D is unclear. This CDR3 is built from 15 residues. Trimming removed 0 bases from V and 5 bases from J, with 13 bases in between. CDR1 and CDR2 from the germline V gene are LNHNV and YYDKDF (reference sequence). The CDR3 sequence is CATSRDASPRETQYF. CDR3 DNA: TGTGCCACCAGCAGAGATGCAAGTCCCCGGGAGACCCAGTACTTC.

V usage is TRBV5-1 and J usage is TRBJ2-1, with TRBD2 matching over 12 bases. CDR1 is SGHRS and CDR2 is YFSETQ in the germline V gene. The CDR3 covers 16 residues. J gave up 10 bases and V 4 bases, and 12 bases lay outside the gene matches. In DNA form, the CDR3 reads TGCGCCAGCAGCCCACCTCTAGCGGGGGGGCCAGGAGAGCAGTTCTTC. Residues: CASSPPLAGGPGEQFF.

The chain is built from TRBV7-2 and TRBJ2-5, with D unclear. The CDR3 consists of 14 residues. The ends were cut back, 4 bases at V and 7 bases at J, with 16 bases in the middle. Per germline, CDR1 SGHTA and CDR2 FQGNSA. The CDR3 is CASSSDPTKPTQYF. DNA of the CDR3: TGTGCCAGCAGCTCCGACCCTACCAAGCCGACCCAGTACTTC. The entire variable domain, with the rest obtained from reference TRBV7-2 and TRBJ2-5, is as follows: GAGVSQSPSNKVTEKGKDVELRCDPISGHTALYWYRQSLGQGLEFLIYFQGNSAPDKSGLPSDRFSAERTGGSVSTLTIQRTQQEDSAVYLCASSSDPTKPTQYFGPGTRLLVL.

The chain recombines TRBV4-1 with TRBJ2-3; no firm D call. The CDR3 runs to 14 residues. Germline V gene lookup returns CDR1 MGHRA and CDR2 YSYEKL. Trimming pared 0 bases from V and 6 bases from J, leaving 10 bases between. Written as DNA, the CDR3 is TGCGCCAGCAGCCAAGATCCGGCTGGGGATACGCAGTATTTT. As protein: CASSQDPAGDTQYF.

This clonotype was observed many times. This chain uses TRBV7-9 with TRBJ2-1; D is possibly TRBD2 (6 bases). CDR3 length: 11 residues. The V gene lost 6 bases and the J gene lost 8 bases, with 8 bases spanning the gap. Germline V gives CDR1 SEHNR, CDR2 FQNEAQ (reference sequence). CDR3 region: CASRAGHEQFF. In DNA, the CDR3 is TGTGCCAGCAGGGCGGGGCATGAGCAGTTCTTC.

The chain combines TRBV19 with TRBJ2-3; weak D call: TRBD1 (5 bases). V lost 3 bases and J 0 bases, leaving 10 bases between the germline ends. Germline V gene data show CDR1 as LNHDA and CDR2 as SQIVND (reference sequence). The CDR3 extends over 15 amino acids. The CDR3 DNA sequence: TGTGCCAGTAGTATTACAGGTGGGAGCACAGATACGCAGTATTTT. This encodes CASSITGGSTDTQYF.